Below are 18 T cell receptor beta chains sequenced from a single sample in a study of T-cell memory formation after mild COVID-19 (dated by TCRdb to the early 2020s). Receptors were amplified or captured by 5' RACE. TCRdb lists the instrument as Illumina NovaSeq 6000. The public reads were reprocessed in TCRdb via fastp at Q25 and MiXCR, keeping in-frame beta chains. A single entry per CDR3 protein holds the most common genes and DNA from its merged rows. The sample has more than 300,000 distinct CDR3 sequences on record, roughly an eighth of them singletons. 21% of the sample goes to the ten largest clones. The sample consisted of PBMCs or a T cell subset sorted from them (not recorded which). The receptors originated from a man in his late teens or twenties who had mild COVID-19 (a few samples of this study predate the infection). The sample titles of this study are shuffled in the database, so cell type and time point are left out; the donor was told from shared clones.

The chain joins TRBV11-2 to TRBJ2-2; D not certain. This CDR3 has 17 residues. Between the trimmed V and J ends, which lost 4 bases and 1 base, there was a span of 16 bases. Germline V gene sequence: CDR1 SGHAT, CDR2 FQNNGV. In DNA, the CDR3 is TGTGCCAGCAGCTCCTTTACAGTATTCGTGAACACCGGGGAGCTGTTTTTT. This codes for CASSSFTVFVNTGELFF.

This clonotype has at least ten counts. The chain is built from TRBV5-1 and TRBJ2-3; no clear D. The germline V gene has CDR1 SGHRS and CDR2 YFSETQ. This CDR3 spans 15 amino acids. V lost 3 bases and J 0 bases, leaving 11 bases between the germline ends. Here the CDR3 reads CASSYSPSSTDTQYF. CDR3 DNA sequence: TGCGCCAGCAGCTACTCCCCCTCTAGCACAGATACGCAGTATTTT.

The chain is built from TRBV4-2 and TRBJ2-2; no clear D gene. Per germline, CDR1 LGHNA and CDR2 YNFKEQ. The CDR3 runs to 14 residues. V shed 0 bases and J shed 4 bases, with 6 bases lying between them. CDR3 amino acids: CASSQDSRTGELFF. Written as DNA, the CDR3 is TGTGCCAGCAGCCAAGACAGCCGCACCGGGGAGCTGTTTTTT.

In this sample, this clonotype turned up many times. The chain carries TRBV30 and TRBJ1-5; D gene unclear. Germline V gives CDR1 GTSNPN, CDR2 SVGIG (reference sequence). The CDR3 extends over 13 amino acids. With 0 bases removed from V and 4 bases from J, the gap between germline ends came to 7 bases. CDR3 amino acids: CAWSVRENQPQHF. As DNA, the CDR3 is TGTGCCTGGAGTGTAAGGGAGAATCAGCCCCAGCATTTT.

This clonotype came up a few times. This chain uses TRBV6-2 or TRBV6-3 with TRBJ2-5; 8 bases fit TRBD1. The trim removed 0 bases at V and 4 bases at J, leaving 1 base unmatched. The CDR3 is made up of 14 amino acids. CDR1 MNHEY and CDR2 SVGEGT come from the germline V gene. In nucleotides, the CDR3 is TGTGCCAGCAGTTACTCAGGACAGGGAGAGACCCAGTACTTC. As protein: CASSYSGQGETQYF.

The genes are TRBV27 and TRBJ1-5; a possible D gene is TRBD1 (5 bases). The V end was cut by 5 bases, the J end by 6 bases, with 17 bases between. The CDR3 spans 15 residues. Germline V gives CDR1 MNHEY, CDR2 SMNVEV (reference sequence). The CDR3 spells CASSPPGGRSQPQHF. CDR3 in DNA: TGTGCCAGCAGTCCCCCCGGGGGACGAAGTCAGCCCCAGCATTTT.

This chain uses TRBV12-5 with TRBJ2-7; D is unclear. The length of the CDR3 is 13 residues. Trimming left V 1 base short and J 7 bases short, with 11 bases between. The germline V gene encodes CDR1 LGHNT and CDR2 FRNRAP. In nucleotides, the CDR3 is TGTGCTAGTGGTTTGGGAGCCAGGTGGGAGCAGTACTTC. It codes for CASGLGARWEQYF.

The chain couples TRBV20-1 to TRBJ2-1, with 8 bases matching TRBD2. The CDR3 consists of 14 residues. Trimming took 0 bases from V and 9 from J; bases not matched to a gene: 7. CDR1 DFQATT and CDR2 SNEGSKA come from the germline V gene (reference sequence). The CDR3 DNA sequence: TGCAGTGCTAGAGATGTCGCGGGGGGTCTTGAGCAGTTCTTC. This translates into CSARDVAGGLEQFF.

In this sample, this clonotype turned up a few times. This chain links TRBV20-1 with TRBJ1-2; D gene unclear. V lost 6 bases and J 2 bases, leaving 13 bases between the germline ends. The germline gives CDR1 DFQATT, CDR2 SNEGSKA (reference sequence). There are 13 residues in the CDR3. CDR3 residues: CSASLASNYGYTF. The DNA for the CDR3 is TGCAGTGCCAGCTTGGCTTCGAACTATGGCTACACCTTC.

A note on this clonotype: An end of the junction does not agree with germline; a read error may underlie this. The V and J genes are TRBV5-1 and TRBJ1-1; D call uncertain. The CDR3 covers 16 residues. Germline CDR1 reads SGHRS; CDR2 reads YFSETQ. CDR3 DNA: TGCGCCAGCAGCTTGGGGGCCCATTTCATGAACACTGACGCTTTCTTT. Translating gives CASSLGAHFMNTDAFF.

CDR3 DNA sequence: TGCGCCAGCAGTCACGGGTTCAATAGCAATCAGCCCCAGCATTTT. Protein product: CASSHGFNSNQPQHF. The rearrangement uses TRBV4-1 and TRBJ1-5; unclear D gene. Germline CDR1 reads MGHRA; CDR2 reads YSYEKL. Trimming pared 6 bases from V and 0 bases from J, leaving 12 bases between. The CDR3 consists of 15 residues.

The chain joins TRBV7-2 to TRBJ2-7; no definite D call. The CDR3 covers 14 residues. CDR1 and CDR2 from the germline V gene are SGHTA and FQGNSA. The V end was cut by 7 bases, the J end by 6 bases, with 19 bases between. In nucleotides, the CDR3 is TGTGCCAGCATCCCGGGCCCTGGCCCCTCCGAGCAGTACTTC. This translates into CASIPGPGPSEQYF.

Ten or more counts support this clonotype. The DNA for the CDR3 is TGTGCCAGCAGCCCTAGCGGGGGCCCAGATACGCAGTATTTT. Amino acids: CASSPSGGPDTQYF. The chain is built from TRBV7-2 and TRBJ2-3; 10 bases agree with TRBD2. J gave up 4 bases and V 5 bases, and 3 bases lay outside the gene matches. Looked up from germline, CDR1 is SGHTA and CDR2 is FQGNSA. The CDR3 covers 14 residues.

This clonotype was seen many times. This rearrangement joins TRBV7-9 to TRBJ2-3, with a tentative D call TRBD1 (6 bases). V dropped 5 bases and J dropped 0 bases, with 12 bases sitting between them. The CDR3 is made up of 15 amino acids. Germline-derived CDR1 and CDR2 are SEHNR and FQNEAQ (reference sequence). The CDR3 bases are TGTGCCAGCAGCGGTCGACAGGTTAGCACAGATACGCAGTATTTT. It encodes CASSGRQVSTDTQYF.

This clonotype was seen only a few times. CDR3 DNA: TGCAGTGCCATCGACAGGTTGAGAGGGGATCAGCCCCAGCATTTT. It translates to CSAIDRLRGDQPQHF. The chain recombines TRBV20-1 with TRBJ1-5; tentative D call: TRBD1 (6 bases). V was cut by 6 bases and J by 5 bases, with 20 bases left in between. Germline V gene sequence: CDR1 DFQATT, CDR2 SNEGSKA (reference sequence). This CDR3 is 15 amino acids long.

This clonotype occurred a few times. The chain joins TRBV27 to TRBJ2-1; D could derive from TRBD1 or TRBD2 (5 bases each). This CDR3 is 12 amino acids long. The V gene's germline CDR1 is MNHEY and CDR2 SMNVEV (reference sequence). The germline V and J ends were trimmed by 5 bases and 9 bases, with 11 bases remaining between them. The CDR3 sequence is CASSHGTVEQFF. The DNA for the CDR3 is TGTGCCAGCAGTCACGGGACGGTTGAGCAGTTCTTC.

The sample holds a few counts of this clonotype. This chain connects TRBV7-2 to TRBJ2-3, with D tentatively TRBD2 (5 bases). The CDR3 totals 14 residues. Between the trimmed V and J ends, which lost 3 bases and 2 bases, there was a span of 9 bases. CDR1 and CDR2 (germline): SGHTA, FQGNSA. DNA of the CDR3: TGTGCCAGCAGCTTCGGACTCTACACAGATACGCAGTATTTT. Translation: CASSFGLYTDTQYF.

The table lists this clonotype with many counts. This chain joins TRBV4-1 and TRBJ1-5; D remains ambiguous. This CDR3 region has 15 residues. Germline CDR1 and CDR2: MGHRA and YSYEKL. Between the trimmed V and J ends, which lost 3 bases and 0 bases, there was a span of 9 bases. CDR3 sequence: CASSQRAVSNQPQHF. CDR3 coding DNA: TGCGCCAGCAGCCAGCGGGCAGTTAGCAATCAGCCCCAGCATTTT.